A selection of T cell receptor beta chains follows, all from one sample in a study of cytomegalovirus exposure and HLA in healthy donors. Measured with immunoSEQ multiplex PCR; TCRdb has only the in-frame clones, and not every one. This sample yields approximately 100,000 clones, of which 70% to 80% are seen a single time; just over 2% belongs to the top ten. Sequencing was done on a sample of PBMCs. The receptors stem from a human donor in good health. The conserved cysteine and the conserved F or W are not part of the CDR3 here. Expanded clones are given a class, and other clones once, few, many or no size at all.

>TRBV9|.
ASSATGNTEAF
>TRBV19|.
ASRDRGSAGELF
>TRBV28|.
ASSLGFNYGYT
>TRBV18|.
ASSLSPGGTDTQY
>TRBV7-3|.
ASRDLGQGTYEQY
>TRBV5-1|once
ASSLLGTVGAF
>TRBV14|.
ASSQARQGNTGELF
>TRBV5-1|.
ASSLAGQVFQPQH
>TRBV6-6|few
ASRQGNSPLH
>TRBV6-1|.
ASSEGMESMNTEAF
>TRBV29-1|.
SVEGGVPQETQY
>TRBV19|.
ASSSRQITGELF
>TRBV5-1|.
ASRLTGDNYGYT
>TRBV4-2|few
ASSQAKRGGSDTQY
>TRBV15|.
ATGSPGDLIYEQY
>TRBV30|.
AWNRDRTSGSSYNEQF
>TRBV6-6|.
ASGARNQPQH
>TRBV11-2|few
ASSFSRYEQY
>TRBV6-1|once
ASSEGGVSSYNEQF
>TRBV15|.
ATSLGRSPGNQPQH
>TRBV7-8|.
ASTLTGTASPYEQY
>TRBV10-1|.
ASSESLVAGVNTGELF
>TRBV7-2|few
ASSSSTGSTYEQY
>TRBV5-6|.
ASRNRGSNTGELF
>TRBV7-2|once
ASSLGEVGNQPQH
>TRBV11-3|.
ASSAGGTYEQY
>TRBV7-8|.
ASSSGQGLETEQF
>TRBV7-2|.
ASRLGETQY
>TRBV30|.
AWGGAGQGPRGETQY
>TRBV7-9|.
ASWLTSGILF
>TRBV7-9|.
ASSFRTGDEKLF